This TCR beta chain was captured by sequencing in a study of blood T cells in healthy people across ages. Study-level results: Greater diversity and more naive CD4+ cells were seen in long-lived donors than in aged donors.

The CDR3 is made up of 16 amino acids. The V segment lost 0 bases and the J segment 2 bases; nucleotides outside the gene matches: 1. The V gene's germline CDR1 is MNHEY and CDR2 SVGAGI. The donors, aged about 6 to 100, were healthy Caucasians from Russia. Isolation per sample recovered at least 7 million PBMCs. At least 6 micrograms of total RNA were extracted per sample. PCR was performed a second time for about 6 to 12 cycles using a sample-barcoded 5' primer and a J-beta primer mix. TCRdb ran MiXCR on the 5' RACE reads and lists one entry per CDR3 protein. This table has some 1.5 million distinct CDR3 sequences, 40% to 45% appearing once. This clonotype has a handful of counts. Its antigen remains unknown.

This TCR was recovered from a woman aged 18 to 35 in good health. V is TRBV6-5 and J is TRBJ2-3, with 11 bases that match TRBD2. Sequenced material: blood. Here the CDR3 DNA reads TGTGCCAGCAGTTACTCGACTAGCGGGGCCACAGATACGCAGTATTTT. Translation gives CASSYSTSGATDTQYF.